These 24 T cell receptor beta chains share one sample of origin, sequenced in a study of blood T cells in healthy people across ages. Through a sample-barcoded 5' primer and a J-beta primer mix, a second PCR was run for roughly 6 to 12 cycles. TCRdb fed the 5' RACE reads into MiXCR, producing one record per CDR3 protein. This sample has more than 800,000 distinct CDR3 sequences, with roughly 26% found just once. Sequencing input: blood. The receptors originated from an elderly woman in good health.

This clonotype was found a few times. The J gene is TRBJ1-6, the V gene TRBV7-2, with 7 bases matching TRBD1. CDR3 length: 18 residues. Trimming took 2 bases from V and 3 from J; bases not matched to a gene: 10. CDR1 is SGHTA and CDR2 is FQGNSA in the germline V gene. The CDR3 is CASSLRLAGGNYNSPLHF. The CDR3 nucleotides are TGTGCCAGCAGCTTAAGGCTTGCAGGGGGTAACTATAATTCACCCCTCCACTTT.

This clonotype has more than one count but fewer than ten. Given a much more abundant clone one base away, this may be a read error. The J gene is TRBJ2-1, the V gene TRBV6-2 or TRBV6-3, with 7 bases aligning to TRBD1. The junction had 16 bases not matched to a gene; V was cut back by 7 bases and J by 10 bases. The CDR3 contains 15 residues. Germline assignment: CDR1 MNHEY and CDR2 SVGEGT. The CDR3 loop reads CASMETDRIPYEQFF. Written as DNA, the CDR3 is TGTGCCAGCATGGAGACGGACAGGATTCCCTACGAGCAGTTCTTC.

V is TRBV12-3 or TRBV12-4 and J is TRBJ2-5; D is undetermined. Trimming shortened V by 5 bases and J by 5 bases, and 18 bases separated the two germline ends. The CDR3 length is 15 residues. The CDR3 sequence: CASSEVTGVDETQYF. The CDR3 DNA is TGTGCCAGCAGTGAAGTGACTGGGGTCGATGAGACCCAGTACTTC.

There are a few counts of this clonotype. This chain links TRBV27 with TRBJ1-1, with no clear D. The CDR3 totals 14 residues. V was trimmed by 8 bases and J by 3 bases, leaving 16 bases between them. Germline loops: CDR1 MNHEY, CDR2 SMNVEV (reference sequence). CDR3 nucleotide sequence: TGTGCCAGCTACCGATATGGGGTGGACACTGAAGCTTTCTTT. This codes for CASYRYGVDTEAFF.

This clonotype was seen ten or more times. This rearrangement joins TRBV20-1 to TRBJ2-1; no definite D call. Germline CDR1 reads DFQATT; CDR2 reads SNEGSKA (reference sequence). With 4 bases removed from V and 5 bases from J, the gap between germline ends came to 12 bases. The CDR3 runs 13 residues. The CDR3: CSATKRINNEQFF. The CDR3 nucleotides are TGCAGTGCTACGAAACGGATCAACAATGAGCAGTTCTTC.

This rearrangement joins TRBV6-2 or TRBV6-3 to TRBJ2-2; D remains unclear. V shed 0 bases and J shed 7 bases, with 9 bases lying between them. Germline CDR1 MNHEY, CDR2 SVGEGT. The CDR3 loop spans 14 amino acids. CDR3 bases: TGTGCCAGCAGTTACTCGGGTCGGCGCGGGGAGCTGTTTTTT. Encoded protein: CASSYSGRRGELFF.

This clonotype was counted many times. The gene calls are TRBV10-3 and TRBJ2-1; 12 bases align to TRBD2. Germline trimming cut 3 bases from V and 4 bases from J; bases unmatched to any gene: 7. This CDR3 comprises 17 residues. Germline values: CDR1 ENHRY, CDR2 SYGVKD. The CDR3 sequence: CAISESRLAGVYNEQFF. In DNA, the CDR3 is TGTGCCATCAGTGAATCGAGACTAGCGGGGGTTTACAATGAGCAGTTCTTC.

This clonotype occurred many times. This rearrangement joins TRBV20-1 to TRBJ2-3; 12 positions match TRBD2. V lost 6 bases and J lost 3; bases outside the gene matches: 7. CDR1 DFQATT and CDR2 SNEGSKA come from the germline V gene (reference sequence). The CDR3 sequence is 15 residues long. The DNA of the CDR3 is TGCAGTGCCCTAGCGGGGGGGCCGCGAACAGATACGCAGTATTTT. Its protein product is CSALAGGPRTDTQYF.

On this clonotype itself: A clone one base away is much larger, so this may be a read error. This chain links TRBV5-1 with TRBJ2-1, with TRBD2 as a possible D gene (5 bases). In germline, CDR1 is SGHRS, CDR2 YFSETQ. Trimming took off 3 bases at V and 4 bases at J, with 11 bases between the two ends. The length of the CDR3 is 14 residues. The CDR3 sequence: CASSWGAKYNEQFF. The CDR3, as DNA: TGCGCCAGCAGCTGGGGAGCTAAATACAATGAGCAGTTCTTC. Together with reference TRBV5-1 and TRBJ2-1, the CDR3 gives the full variable domain: KAGVTQTPRYLIKTRGQQVTLSCSPISGHRSVSWYQQTPGQGLQFLFEYFSETQRNKGNFPGRFSGRQFSNSRSEMNVSTLELGDSALYLCASSWGAKYNEQFFGPGTRLTVL.

Many counts were recorded for this clonotype. The rearrangement joins TRBV5-1 to TRBJ1-5; possible D gene TRBD1, 5 bases. This CDR3 has 18 amino acids. The germline gives CDR1 SGHRS, CDR2 YFSETQ. Deletions cut 2 bases from V and 2 bases from J, with 20 bases between. CDR3: CASSLGAQGLGGNQPQHF. The CDR3 bases are TGCGCCAGCAGCTTAGGGGCCCAAGGCCTAGGAGGCAATCAGCCCCAGCATTTT.

The sample holds a few counts of this clonotype. A much larger clone differs from this one at a single base, so this may be a read error. Here the CDR3 DNA reads TGTGCCAGCAGCCGTCTAGCGGGGAGCCTCTACGAGCAGTACTTC. This sequence encodes CASSRLAGSLYEQYF. The chain joins TRBV7-8 to TRBJ2-7; 9 bases align to TRBD2. This CDR3 has 15 amino acids. Trimming removed 5 bases from V and 3 bases from J; junction bases left unmatched: 8. Germline CDR1 is SGHVS and CDR2 is FQNEAQ.

There are many counts of this clonotype. J is TRBJ2-7 and V is TRBV6-5; D gene unclear. V lost 0 bases and J 6 bases, leaving 12 bases between the germline ends. Germline values: CDR1 MNHEY, CDR2 SVGAGI. The CDR3 loop spans 14 amino acids. The CDR3 region is CASSYSSRWGEQYF. For the CDR3, the DNA is TGTGCCAGCAGTTACTCGTCAAGGTGGGGCGAGCAGTACTTC.

The rearrangement joins TRBV6-1 to TRBJ2-5; D is possibly TRBD1 (6 bases). The DNA end is a closer match to TRBJ2-7, so the J assignment may be wrong. Germline-derived CDR1 and CDR2 are MNHNS and SASEGT. The CDR3 length is 16 residues. The DNA for the CDR3 is TGTGCCAGCAGTGAAGCTTGGGGGCAGGCAGGCTACGAGCAGTACTTC. Translated, it gives CASSEAWGQAGYEQYF.

J is TRBJ1-2 and V is TRBV30, with 7 bases lining up with TRBD1. Per the germline V gene, CDR1 is GTSNPN and CDR2 is SVGIG (reference sequence). The CDR3 covers 15 residues. V was pared by 0 bases and J by 3 bases, with 7 bases of the junction left unmatched. In DNA form, the CDR3 reads TGTGCCTGGAGTGTACTGACAGGGAATGACTATGGCTACACCTTC. Translating gives CAWSVLTGNDYGYTF.

The chain carries TRBV12-3 or TRBV12-4 and TRBJ1-2; D is unclear. The CDR3 sequence is 14 residues long. Trimming took 6 bases from V and 5 from J, leaving 16 bases between them. The CDR3 DNA reads TGTGCCAGCAGGTATGCGGGAGAAGGGTATGGCTACACCTTC. It codes for CASRYAGEGYGYTF.

Note on this clonotype: A much larger clone differs from this one at a single base, so this may be a read error. The rearrangement links TRBV18 to TRBJ2-5, with 7 bases aligning to TRBD2. The V gene's germline CDR1 is KGHSH and CDR2 LQKENI. J lost 10 bases, V lost 3 bases, and 11 bases had no gene match. The CDR3 runs 14 residues. The CDR3 sequence is CASSPAGLAGDQYF. CDR3 in DNA: TGTGCCAGCTCACCGGCGGGCTTGGCGGGGGACCAGTACTTC.

As regards this clonotype: This may be a read error, as it is one base from a much larger clone. The V and J genes are TRBV15 and TRBJ2-2; D gene ambiguous. The CDR3 totals 14 residues. Germline V gene sequence: CDR1 LNHNV, CDR2 YYDKDF (reference sequence). Between the trimmed V and J ends, which lost 4 bases and 3 bases, there was a span of 9 bases. CDR3 sequence (DNA): TGTGCCACCAGCATAGGACGGTACACCGGGGAGCTGTTTTTT. Encoded protein: CATSIGRYTGELFF.

Remarks on this clonotype: This may be a read error, as it is one base from a much larger clone. The V gene is TRBV2, the J gene TRBJ2-1, with D uncertain. Per the germline V gene, CDR1 is SNHLY and CDR2 is FYNNEI. This CDR3 region has 14 residues. CDR3 nucleotide sequence: TGTGCCAGCAGTGCCCACAGCTCCTACAATGGGCAGTTCTTC. This encodes CASSAHSSYNGQFF.

The chain joins TRBV19 to TRBJ1-1; D possibly corresponds to TRBD1 (6 bases). The CDR3 has 16 residues. V was trimmed by 7 bases and J by 4 bases, leaving 22 bases between them. The germline V gene has CDR1 LNHDA and CDR2 SQIVND (reference sequence). CDR3 amino acids: CASTQLPSTGITEAFF. CDR3 DNA sequence: TGTGCCAGTACACAGTTACCGTCAACAGGGATCACTGAAGCTTTCTTT. Supplemented by reference TRBV19 and TRBJ1-1, the full variable domain reads DGGITQSPKYLFRKEGQNVTLSCEQNLNHDAMYWYRQDPGQGLRLIYYSQIVNDFQKGDIAEGYSVSREKKESFPLTVTSAQKNPTAFYLCASTQLPSTGITEAFFGQGTRLTVV.

The chain combines TRBV2 with TRBJ1-6; TRBD1 might be the D (5 bases). CDR3 length equals 14 residues. Germline V gene lookup returns CDR1 SNHLY and CDR2 FYNNEI. Trimming removed 6 bases at V and 7 bases at J, with 13 bases between. CDR3: CASSRDLWNSPLHF. DNA of the CDR3: TGTGCCAGCAGCAGGGACCTATGGAATTCACCCCTCCACTTT.

This clonotype has only a few counts. The CDR3 DNA sequence: TGTGCCAGCAGCCCTGGACAGGGGTGGGATCAGCCCCAGCATTTT. As protein: CASSPGQGWDQPQHF. The chain couples TRBV27 to TRBJ1-5; TRBD1 matches at 9 bases. The V segment lost 6 bases and the J segment 5 bases; nucleotides outside the gene matches: 8. Germline V CDR1 and CDR2: MNHEY, SMNVEV (reference sequence). CDR3 size: 15 residues.

This clonotype was observed a few times. The gene calls are TRBV7-9 and TRBJ1-3, with D possibly being TRBD1 (6 bases). This CDR3 has 15 amino acids. With 2 bases removed from V and 1 base from J, the gap between germline ends came to 9 bases. Per germline, CDR1 SEHNR and CDR2 FQNEAQ (reference sequence). The chain's CDR3 is CASSLPQGSGNTIYF. CDR3 sequence (DNA): TGTGCCAGCAGCTTACCCCAGGGGTCTGGAAACACCATATATTTT.

The CDR3 loop reads CASIRDRQHTGELFF. CDR3 nucleotides: TGTGCCAGCATTCGGGACAGGCAGCACACCGGGGAGCTGTTTTTT. The chain recombines TRBV6-2 or TRBV6-3 with TRBJ2-2, with 8 bases aligning to TRBD1. The ends lost 7 bases at V and 3 bases at J; junction bases unmatched: 7. This CDR3 has 15 residues. CDR1 MNHEY and CDR2 SVGEGT come from the germline V gene.

This clonotype was detected a few times. J is TRBJ1-1 and V is TRBV5-6; maybe TRBD1 (5 bases). Germline V gene data show CDR1 as SGHDT and CDR2 as YYEEEE. This CDR3 has 14 residues. V shed 4 bases and J shed 5 bases, with 15 bases lying between them. CDR3 sequence reads: CASSRGGVATEAFF. In nucleotides, the CDR3 is TGTGCCAGCAGCCGAGGAGGGGTGGCGACTGAAGCTTTCTTT.